Following are 28 T cell receptor beta chains from one sample sequenced in a study of CD8 T cells in ankylosing spondylitis. For these TCRs, the target antigens are not known. In TCRdb, the 5' RACE reads were re-called with MiXCR into one record per CDR3 protein. The sample lists roughly 440,000 distinct CDR3 sequences; about 15% were seen once. Findings of the study overall: The study identified a TCR beta motif of several highly homologous variants that appeared characteristic of ankylosing spondylitis blood.

Sequencing used blood, either unsorted or a sorted T cell fraction (not recorded which). These receptors were obtained from a male donor with ankylosing spondylitis.

This chain joins TRBV5-1 and TRBJ1-1; 8 bases map to TRBD1. V trimming: 0 bases; J trimming: 3 bases; junction bases outside the gene matches: 13. Germline V lookup: CDR1 SGHRS, CDR2 YFSETQ. This CDR3 spans 18 amino acids. The CDR3 region has the DNA TGCGCCAGCAGCTTGGCCCGGCAGGGGGCTTGGATGGACACTGAAGCTTTCTTT. This gives the protein CASSLARQGAWMDTEAFF. Full variable domain (remainder filled in from reference TRBV5-1 and TRBJ1-1): KAGVTQTPRYLIKTRGQQVTLSCSPISGHRSVSWYQQTPGQGLQFLFEYFSETQRNKGNFPGRFSGRQFSNSRSEMNVSTLELGDSALYLCASSLARQGAWMDTEAFFGQGTRLTVV.

The chain uses TRBV7-9 and TRBJ1-1; D gene uncertain. The CDR3 is made up of 14 amino acids. Trimming cost V 1 base and J 11 bases, with 17 bases left between them. CDR1 is SEHNR, CDR2 FQNEAQ, per germline (reference sequence). CDR3 region: CASSLETPGHGAFF. CDR3 sequence (DNA): TGTGCCAGCAGCTTAGAAACACCGGGCCACGGGGCTTTCTTT.

This clonotype was seen a handful of times. CDR3 DNA sequence: TGTGCCAGCAGTCCCCCGGACAGGCCAAATCAGCCCCAGCATTTT. It specifies CASSPPDRPNQPQHF. The V and J genes are TRBV28 and TRBJ1-5; TRBD1 matches at 7 bases. Trimming took 5 bases from V and 4 from J; bases not matched to a gene: 8. Germline values: CDR1 MDHEN, CDR2 SYDVKM. This CDR3 has 15 amino acids.

The V and J genes are TRBV21-1 and TRBJ2-1; TRBD1 reflects the table's D call only, with no check against the DNA. TRBV21-1 is a pseudogene segment. The CDR3 totals 12 residues. This CDR3 is CASSKGQFEQFF. The CDR3 DNA is TGTGCCAGCAGCAAGGGGCAGTTCGAGCAGTTCTTC.

The table lists this clonotype with a few counts. The rearrangement links TRBV5-5 to TRBJ2-1; the match to TRBD1 covers 8 bases. Germline V CDR1 and CDR2: SGHKS, YYEKEE (reference sequence). V was clipped by 1 base and J by 5 bases; unmatched bases: 5. The CDR3 is made up of 15 amino acids. The CDR3 region is CASSLTQGANNEQFF. In DNA, the CDR3 is TGTGCCAGCAGCTTGACCCAGGGGGCCAACAATGAGCAGTTCTTC.

V and J are TRBV7-2 and TRBJ2-1; 8 bases are shared with TRBD1. Germline V gene lookup returns CDR1 SGHTA and CDR2 FQGNSA. CDR3 size: 15 residues. The V segment lost 2 bases and the J segment 5 bases; nucleotides outside the gene matches: 5. This CDR3 reads CASSLFRGRDNEQFF. CDR3 nucleotides: TGTGCCAGCAGCTTATTCAGGGGGCGAGACAATGAGCAGTTCTTC.

The chain is built from TRBV15 and TRBJ1-6; no firm D call. Trimming pared 1 base from V and 4 bases from J, leaving 5 bases between. The CDR3 is 14 amino acids. Per germline, CDR1 LNHNV and CDR2 YYDKDF (reference sequence). CDR3 region: CATSRVGYNSPLHF. The CDR3 bases are TGTGCCACCAGCAGAGTGGGTTATAATTCACCCCTCCACTTT.

This clonotype was seen a handful of times. The chain carries TRBV20-1 and TRBJ1-1, with D perhaps TRBD1 (6 bases). Trimming removed 5 bases from V and 0 bases from J, with 13 bases in between. The CDR3 is 14 residues long. Germline assignment: CDR1 DFQATT and CDR2 SNEGSKA (reference sequence). The DNA of the CDR3 is TGCAGTGCTCACCAGGGGCACATGAACACTGAAGCTTTCTTT. Protein: CSAHQGHMNTEAFF.

The V and J genes are TRBV28 and TRBJ2-7, with 9 nucleotides matching TRBD1. Germline V gene lookup returns CDR1 MDHEN and CDR2 SYDVKM. J gave up 2 bases and V 8 bases, and 4 bases lay outside the gene matches. This CDR3 is built from 13 residues. The chain's CDR3 is CASGQGLPYEQYF. The CDR3, as DNA: TGTGCCAGCGGACAGGGGCTACCCTACGAGCAGTACTTC.

The table lists this clonotype with a few counts. V and J are TRBV6-5 and TRBJ2-3; tentatively, D is TRBD1 (6 bases). CDR1 MNHEY and CDR2 SVGAGI come from the germline V gene. The CDR3 is 11 amino acids. V lost 8 bases and J 4 bases, leaving 7 bases between the germline ends. CDR3 sequence reads: CASGGPDTQYF. Here the CDR3 DNA reads TGTGCCAGCGGGGGCCCAGATACGCAGTATTTT.

This clonotype came up many times. This chain uses TRBV5-1 with TRBJ2-2, with a weak D call TRBD2 (5 bases). Trimming cost V 0 bases and J 4 bases, with 13 bases left between them. Germline V lookup: CDR1 SGHRS, CDR2 YFSETQ. The CDR3 consists of 16 residues. The CDR3 DNA reads TGCGCCAGCAGCTTGGCCATCGGGGTTAGCACCGGGGAGCTGTTTTTT. Protein sequence: CASSLAIGVSTGELFF.

This clonotype has more than one count but fewer than ten. The genes are TRBV18 and TRBJ2-7; 8 nucleotides align to TRBD2. The germline CDR1 and CDR2 sequences are KGHSH and LQKENI. CDR3 length: 16 residues. The V gene end was trimmed by 1 base and the J gene end by 7 bases; junction bases not matched to a gene: 12. The CDR3: CASSPRAGGPPSEQYF. DNA for the CDR3: TGTGCCAGCTCACCACGTGCGGGAGGTCCTCCTAGTGAGCAGTACTTC.

CDR3 in DNA: TGTGCCACCAGCAGACCCGAAGCGGGAGCCTACAATGAGCAGTTCTTC. Residues: CATSRPEAGAYNEQFF. The chain combines TRBV15 with TRBJ2-1, with TRBD2 matching over 8 bases. CDR1 and CDR2 from the germline V gene are LNHNV and YYDKDF (reference sequence). The CDR3 sequence is 16 residues long. Trimming at V came to 2 bases and at J to 2 bases, leaving 5 bases not matched to a gene.

This clonotype was recorded a few times. The gene calls are TRBV27 and TRBJ1-2; a possible D gene is TRBD1 (6 bases). Looked up from germline, CDR1 is MNHEY and CDR2 is SMNVEV (reference sequence). The germline V and J ends were trimmed by 2 bases and 7 bases, with 20 bases remaining between them. CDR3 length: 16 residues. CDR3 DNA sequence: TGTGCCAGCAGTTTAAGGGGGACCGGCAGGGATGGTGGCTACACCTTC. Protein sequence: CASSLRGTGRDGGYTF.

In DNA, the CDR3 is TGTGCCAGCAGTTTTATGGATCTCTACGAGCAGTACTTC. It specifies CASSFMDLYEQYF. The chain is built from TRBV12-3 or TRBV12-4 and TRBJ2-7, with unresolved D. This CDR3 comprises 13 residues. V was pared by 3 bases and J by 3 bases, with 9 bases between.

The chain recombines TRBV6-6 with TRBJ2-5; D possibly corresponds to TRBD1 (5 bases). This CDR3 is built from 13 residues. Germline loops: CDR1 MNHNY, CDR2 SVGAGI (reference sequence). V lost 6 bases, J lost 5 bases, and 13 bases lay in between. The CDR3 sequence is CASRLQVGETQYF. In DNA, the CDR3 is TGTGCCAGCAGATTACAGGTGGGGGAGACCCAGTACTTC.

This clonotype showed up many times. The chain is built from TRBV20-1 and TRBJ2-7; D gene uncertain. V lost 3 bases and J lost 4, with 7 bases in between. Germline CDR1 and CDR2: DFQATT and SNEGSKA (reference sequence). The CDR3 sequence is 11 residues long. The CDR3 region is CSASKEYEQYF. For the CDR3, the DNA is TGCAGTGCTAGTAAGGAATACGAGCAGTACTTC.

The chain uses TRBV4-3 and TRBJ2-3; no firm D call. Germline V gene sequence: CDR1 LGHNA, CDR2 YSLEER. Trimming cost V 0 bases and J 5 bases, with 9 bases left between them. CDR3 length: 14 residues. The CDR3 loop reads CASSQDPLRDTQYF. The DNA of the CDR3 is TGCGCCAGCAGCCAAGATCCGCTGAGAGATACGCAGTATTTT.

The gene calls are TRBV9 and TRBJ2-3; maybe TRBD2 (6 bases). The V gene lost 0 bases and the J gene lost 4 bases, with 9 bases spanning the gap. The CDR3 contains 14 residues. CDR1 is SGDLS and CDR2 is YYNGEE in the germline V gene. CDR3: CASSVALAADTQYF. As DNA, the CDR3 is TGTGCCAGCAGCGTAGCACTAGCAGCAGATACGCAGTATTTT.

J is TRBJ2-4 and V is TRBV20-1; the match to TRBD2 covers 13 bases. The CDR3 has 13 residues. Losses at the gene ends were 6 bases for V and 7 bases for J; bases not matched to a gene: 3. Germline CDR1 reads DFQATT; CDR2 reads SNEGSKA (reference sequence). CDR3 DNA: TGCAGTGCCAGGACTAGCGGGAGTAACATTCAGTACTTC. Its translation: CSARTSGSNIQYF.

This clonotype was recorded a few times. The chain links TRBV7-8 to TRBJ1-1; TRBD1 is a possible D gene (5 bases). Trimming cost V 6 bases and J 2 bases, with 16 bases left between them. Looked up from germline, CDR1 is SGHVS and CDR2 is FQNEAQ. This CDR3 region has 15 residues. The CDR3 sequence is CASRGGVRKNTEAFF. CDR3 bases: TGTGCCAGCAGGGGGGGGGTTAGGAAAAACACTGAAGCTTTCTTT.

The chain has TRBV5-1 and TRBJ2-7, with D tentatively TRBD1 (6 bases). V was trimmed by 5 bases and J by 4 bases, leaving 16 bases between them. The CDR3 consists of 14 residues. CDR1 and CDR2 from the germline V gene are SGHRS and YFSETQ. The CDR3 DNA reads TGCGCCAGCAGAATCAGAACAGGGACGTACGAGCAGTACTTC. Protein: CASRIRTGTYEQYF.

This clonotype was counted a few times. In DNA form, the CDR3 reads TGCAGTGCTAGTGGGATTTCGGGGTGGGAAAAACTGTTTTTT. Translation gives CSASGISGWEKLFF. V and J are TRBV20-1 and TRBJ1-4; D uncertain. Germline V gene lookup returns CDR1 DFQATT and CDR2 SNEGSKA (reference sequence). The CDR3 has 14 residues. V was cut by 3 bases and J by 8 bases, with 16 bases left in between.

This chain links TRBV6-5 with TRBJ1-5; 10 bases line up with TRBD1. CDR3 length: 16 amino acids. V shed 0 bases, J shed 1 base, and the junction held 0 bases outside the gene matches. Looked up from germline, CDR1 is MNHEY and CDR2 is SVGAGI. Here the CDR3 reads CASSYSGQGSNQPQHF. The CDR3 DNA is TGTGCCAGCAGTTACTCGGGACAGGGGAGCAATCAGCCCCAGCATTTT.

V usage is TRBV6-1 and J usage is TRBJ2-7; no clear D. Germline V gene sequence: CDR1 MNHNS, CDR2 SASEGT. This CDR3 has 13 residues. V dropped 5 bases and J dropped 3 bases, with 11 bases sitting between them. This chain's CDR3 is CASSKSVYYEQYF. CDR3 DNA sequence: TGTGCCAGCAGTAAGAGTGTCTACTACGAGCAGTACTTC.

This clonotype was counted only a few times. The chain links TRBV20-1 to TRBJ2-5; the match to TRBD2 covers 9 bases. Germline assignment: CDR1 DFQATT and CDR2 SNEGSKA (reference sequence). There are 13 residues in the CDR3. J gave up 5 bases and V 7 bases, and 8 bases lay outside the gene matches. The CDR3: CSVGTSGGETQYF. For the CDR3, the DNA is TGCAGTGTTGGGACCAGCGGGGGGGAGACCCAGTACTTC.

Only a few counts were recorded for this clonotype. The chain recombines TRBV6-1 with TRBJ2-7; 13 positions match TRBD2. Germline loops: CDR1 MNHNS, CDR2 SASEGT. With V trimmed by 4 bases and J by 7 bases, 1 base remained unmatched. The CDR3 totals 13 residues. DNA of the CDR3: TGTGCCAGCAGTGCGACTAGCGGGAGGGAGCAGTACTTC. Its translation is CASSATSGREQYF.

The rearrangement uses TRBV18 and TRBJ2-5, with 9 bases lining up with TRBD2. From germline, CDR1 is KGHSH and CDR2 LQKENI. The J segment lost 1 base and the V segment lost 3 bases, leaving 3 bases of the junction unmatched. The CDR3 length is 15 residues. The DNA of the CDR3 is TGTGCCAGCTCACCGGGTAGCGGGAGCCAAGAGACCCAGTACTTC. This gives the protein CASSPGSGSQETQYF.